The table lists the clone carrying this T cell receptor beta chain with a few counts. What it binds is unknown. Method: immunoSEQ multiplex PCR; TCRdb's copy keeps in-frame clones and lacks some. The data show some 170,000 clones, around nine tenths seen once. These data belong to a study of cytomegalovirus exposure and HLA in healthy donors. Overall study: The same platform was used for the 110 or so validation repertoires as for the approximately 730 first-cohort repertoires, as reported in a later analysis.

Study-level findings and limits: A few CMV-associated chains proved CMV antigen-specific in vitro. High sensitivity and specificity were reportedly achieved when the classifier diagnosed cytomegalovirus status.

V was trimmed by 3 bases and J by 6 bases, leaving 5 bases between them. Germline assignment: CDR1 MDHEN and CDR2 SYDVKM. This CDR3 is 12 amino acids long. This chain connects TRBV28 to TRBJ2-2; D gene unclear. Sequenced: PBMCs. This clonotype originated in a man aged 18-30 years in good health and CMV-seropositive. This chain's CDR3 is CASSFQSGELFF. The CDR3 DNA sequence: TGTGCCAGCAGTTTTCAATCCGGGGAGCTGTTTTTT.